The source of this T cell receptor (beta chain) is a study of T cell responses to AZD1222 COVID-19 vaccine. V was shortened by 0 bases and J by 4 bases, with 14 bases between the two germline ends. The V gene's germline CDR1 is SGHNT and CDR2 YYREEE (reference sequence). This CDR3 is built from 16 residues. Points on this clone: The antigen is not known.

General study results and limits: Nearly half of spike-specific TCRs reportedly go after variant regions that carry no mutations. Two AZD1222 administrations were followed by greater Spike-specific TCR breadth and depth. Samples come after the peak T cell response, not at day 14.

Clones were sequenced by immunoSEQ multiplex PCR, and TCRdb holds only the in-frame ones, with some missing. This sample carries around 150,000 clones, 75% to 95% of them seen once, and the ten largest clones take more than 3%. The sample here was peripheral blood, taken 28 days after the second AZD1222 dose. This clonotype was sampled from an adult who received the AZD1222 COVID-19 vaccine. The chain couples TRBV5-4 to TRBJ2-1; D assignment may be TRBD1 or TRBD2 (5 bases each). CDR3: CASSLGAGWGYNEQFF. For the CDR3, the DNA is TGTGCCAGCAGCTTGGGAGCTGGATGGGGGTACAATGAGCAGTTCTTC.